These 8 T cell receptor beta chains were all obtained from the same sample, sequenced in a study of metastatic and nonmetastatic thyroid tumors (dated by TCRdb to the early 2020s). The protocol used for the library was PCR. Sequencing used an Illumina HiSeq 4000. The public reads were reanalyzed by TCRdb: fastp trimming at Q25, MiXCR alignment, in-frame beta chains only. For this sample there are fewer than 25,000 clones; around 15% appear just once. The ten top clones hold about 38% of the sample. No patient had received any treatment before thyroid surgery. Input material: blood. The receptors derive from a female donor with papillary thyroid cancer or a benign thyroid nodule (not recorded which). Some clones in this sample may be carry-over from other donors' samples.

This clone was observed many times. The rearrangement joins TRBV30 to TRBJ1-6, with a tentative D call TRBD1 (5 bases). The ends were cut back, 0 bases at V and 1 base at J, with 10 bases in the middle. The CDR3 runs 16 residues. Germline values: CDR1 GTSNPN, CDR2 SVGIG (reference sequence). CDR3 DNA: TGTGCCTGGAGTGTACCAACAGGATCCTATAATTCACCCCTCCACTTT. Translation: CAWSVPTGSYNSPLHF.

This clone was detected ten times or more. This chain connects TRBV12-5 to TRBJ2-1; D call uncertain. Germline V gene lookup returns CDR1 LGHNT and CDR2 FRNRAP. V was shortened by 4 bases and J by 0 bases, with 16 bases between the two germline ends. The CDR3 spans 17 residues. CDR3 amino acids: CASGWRTTTVSYNEQFF. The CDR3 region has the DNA TGTGCTAGTGGTTGGCGAACCACTACCGTCTCCTACAATGAGCAGTTCTTC.

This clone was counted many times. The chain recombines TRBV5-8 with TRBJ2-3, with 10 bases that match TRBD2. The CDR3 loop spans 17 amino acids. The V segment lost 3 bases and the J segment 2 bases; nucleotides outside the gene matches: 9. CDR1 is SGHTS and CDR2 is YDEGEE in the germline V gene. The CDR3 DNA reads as TGTGCCAGCAGCTCCACCCGGACTAGCGGTTCCACAGATACGCAGTATTTT. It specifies CASSSTRTSGSTDTQYF.

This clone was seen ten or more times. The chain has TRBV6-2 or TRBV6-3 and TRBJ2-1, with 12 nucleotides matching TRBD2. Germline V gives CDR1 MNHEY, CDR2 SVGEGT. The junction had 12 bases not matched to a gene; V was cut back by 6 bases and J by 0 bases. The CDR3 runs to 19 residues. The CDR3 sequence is CASRPIGLAGGPSYNEQFF. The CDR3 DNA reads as TGTGCCAGCAGGCCGATCGGTCTAGCGGGAGGGCCCTCCTACAATGAGCAGTTCTTC.

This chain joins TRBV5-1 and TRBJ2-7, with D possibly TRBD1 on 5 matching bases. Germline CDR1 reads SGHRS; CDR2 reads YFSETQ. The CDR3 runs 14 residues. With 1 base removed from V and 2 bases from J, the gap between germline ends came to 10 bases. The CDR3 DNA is TGCGCCAGCAGCTTGCTTCAGGGCGCCTACGAGCAGTACTTC. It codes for CASSLLQGAYEQYF.

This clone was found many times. The CDR3 sequence: CSASPRTGQETQYF. The CDR3 DNA reads as TGCAGTGCTAGTCCTAGGACGGGACAAGAGACCCAGTACTTC. The chain joins TRBV20-1 to TRBJ2-5; maybe TRBD2 (5 bases). The CDR3 has 14 residues. Germline V gene lookup returns CDR1 DFQATT and CDR2 SNEGSKA (reference sequence). Trimming pared 3 bases from V and 2 bases from J, leaving 13 bases between.

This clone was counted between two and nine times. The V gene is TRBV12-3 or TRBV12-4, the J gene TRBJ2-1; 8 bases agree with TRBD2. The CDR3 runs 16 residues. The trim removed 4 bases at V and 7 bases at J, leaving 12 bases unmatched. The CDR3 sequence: CASSSLAGSAGNEQFF. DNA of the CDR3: TGTGCCAGCAGTTCGTTAGCGGGGAGCGCCGGGAATGAGCAGTTCTTC.

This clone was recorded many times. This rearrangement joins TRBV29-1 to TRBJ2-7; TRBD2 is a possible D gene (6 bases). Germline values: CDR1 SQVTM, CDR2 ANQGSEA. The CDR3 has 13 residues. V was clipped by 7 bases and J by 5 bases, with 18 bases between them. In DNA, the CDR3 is TGCAGCGGGGGACTCGGGGAGAGGAACGAGCAGTACTTC. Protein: CSGGLGERNEQYF.